One and the same sample provided the 28 T cell receptor beta chains below, sequenced in a study of blood T cell repertoires in COVID-19. Using immunoSEQ multiplex PCR, the repertoire was profiled, and TCRdb retains in-frame clones only, with some absent. The repertoire consists of approximately 470,000 clones, with 80% to 90% occurring once and the leading ten covering 3.2%. Input material: peripheral blood. These TCRs come from a human donor in a cohort sampled during active COVID-19.

The chain links TRBV5-1 to TRBJ2-1; 13 nucleotides match TRBD2. V shed 3 bases, J shed 9 bases, and the junction held 12 bases outside the gene matches. This CDR3 has 17 residues. Germline CDR1 and CDR2: SGHRS and YFSETQ. CDR3 nucleotides: TGCGCCAGCAGCTGGGGACTAGCGGGACTTTTACGGGGTGAGCAGTTCTTC. Amino acids: CASSWGLAGLLRGEQFF.

This clone showed up many times. The chain combines TRBV7-3 with TRBJ2-1, with 8 nucleotides matching TRBD2. Germline V gives CDR1 SGHTA, CDR2 FQGTGA. V shed 5 bases and J 0 bases; nucleotides not matched to a gene: 6. The CDR3 contains 16 residues. CDR3 DNA: TGTGCCAGCAGCCTATCGGGACTAGGCTCCTACAATGAGCAGTTCTTC. Translating it yields CASSLSGLGSYNEQFF.

This clone was found a few times. Other DNA sequences from this sample encode an identical CDR3 as well. V and J are TRBV30 and TRBJ1-5; no clear D. CDR1 is GTSNPN and CDR2 is SVGIG in the germline V gene (reference sequence). V was shortened by 1 base and J by 0 bases, with 4 bases between the two germline ends. The CDR3 has 13 residues. CDR3 bases: TGTGCCTGGAGTGCCGGTAGCAATCAGCCCCAGCATTTT. It encodes CAWSAGSNQPQHF.

J is TRBJ1-2 and V is TRBV12-3 or TRBV12-4, with 8 bases fitting TRBD1. The CDR3 runs 12 residues. Trimming cost V 8 bases and J 7 bases; bases outside gene matches: 6. In DNA form, the CDR3 reads TGTGCCAGCGGACAGGGCGGGGGTGGCTACACCTTC. It translates to CASGQGGGGYTF.

This chain links TRBV6-5 with TRBJ2-1; 10 bases agree with TRBD2. V lost 6 bases, J lost 1 base, and 3 bases stayed unmatched. Germline V gene sequence: CDR1 MNHEY, CDR2 SVGAGI. CDR3 length: 15 residues. CDR3 DNA: TGTGCCAGCAGAATAGCGGGAGGATCCTACAATGAGCAGTTCTTC. Translated, it gives CASRIAGGSYNEQFF.

The chain has TRBV5-8 and TRBJ2-2; D is ambiguous. Deletions cut 4 bases from V and 6 bases from J, with 7 bases between. CDR1 and CDR2 (germline): SGHTS, YDEGEE. CDR3 length: 12 residues. In DNA form, the CDR3 reads TGTGCCAGCAGCACCCAGGCCGGGGAGCTGTTTTTT. Its translation: CASSTQAGELFF.

V gene TRBV7-9 combines with J gene TRBJ1-5; no clear D. This CDR3 spans 12 amino acids. Looked up from germline, CDR1 is SEHNR and CDR2 is FQNEAQ (reference sequence). V lost 4 bases, J lost 8 bases, and 9 bases lay in between. The CDR3 spells CASSSNLEPQHF. The CDR3 DNA follows: TGTGCCAGCAGCTCCAACTTGGAGCCCCAGCATTTT. Complete variable domain (other parts from reference TRBV7-9 and TRBJ1-5): DTGVSQNPRHKITKRGQNVTFRCDPISEHNRLYWYRQTLGQGPEFLTYFQNEAQLEKSRLLSDRFSAERPKGSFSTLEIQRTEQGDSAMYLCASSSNLEPQHFGDGTRLSIL.

The genes are TRBV7-9 and TRBJ1-4; no firm D call. Germline CDR1 SEHNR, CDR2 FQNEAQ (reference sequence). The CDR3 covers 18 residues. The germline V and J ends were trimmed by 4 bases and 0 bases, with 18 bases remaining between them. The CDR3 DNA sequence: TGTGCCAGCAGCTCAATGCATCCCGGGAGACCAACTAATGAAAAACTGTTTTTT. It yields the protein CASSSMHPGRPTNEKLFF. Full variable domain (remainder filled in from reference TRBV7-9 and TRBJ1-4): DTGVSQNPRHKITKRGQNVTFRCDPISEHNRLYWYRQTLGQGPEFLTYFQNEAQLEKSRLLSDRFSAERPKGSFSTLEIQRTEQGDSAMYLCASSSMHPGRPTNEKLFFGSGTQLSVL.

The DNA of the CDR3 is TGTGCCACCAGTGATTCCCCACTAGCGGGACGTGTCGGGGAGCTGTTTTTT. Its protein product is CATSDSPLAGRVGELFF. The V call is TRBV24-1, the J call TRBJ2-2; 10 positions match TRBD2. This CDR3 comprises 17 residues. The V and J ends lost 2 bases and 7 bases, in that order; junction bases with no gene match: 9. The V gene's germline CDR1 is KGHDR and CDR2 SFDVKD.

The J gene is TRBJ1-1, the V gene TRBV11-3; a possible D gene is TRBD1 (5 bases). This CDR3 has 13 residues. The germline V gene encodes CDR1 SGHNT and CDR2 YENEEA. V lost 1 base and J 6 bases, leaving 9 bases between the germline ends. For the CDR3, the DNA is TGTGCCAGCAGCTTAGTCAGGGCTGCTGAAGCTTTCTTT. It codes for CASSLVRAAEAFF.

CDR3 in amino acids: CASSPQGAYEQYF. CDR3 in DNA: TGCGCCAGCAGCCCCCAGGGGGCCTACGAGCAGTACTTC. The chain has TRBV5-1 and TRBJ2-7; the match to TRBD1 covers 7 bases. The CDR3 contains 13 residues. The V gene's germline CDR1 is SGHRS and CDR2 YFSETQ. Unmatched junction bases numbered 3, after V lost 4 bases and J lost 2 bases.

The chain joins TRBV7-9 to TRBJ1-2; D gene uncertain. The germline CDR1 and CDR2 sequences are SEHNR and FQNEAQ (reference sequence). The CDR3 extends over 13 amino acids. V lost 7 bases and J 0 bases, leaving 9 bases between the germline ends. The CDR3 protein is CASTSTTNYGYTF. CDR3 bases: TGTGCCAGCACCTCTACCACTAACTATGGCTACACCTTC.

V gene TRBV12-3 or TRBV12-4 combines with J gene TRBJ1-1; a weak D match, TRBD1 (5 bases). The CDR3 extends over 13 amino acids. The V end lost 4 bases, the J end lost 11 bases, and 17 bases lay between the germline ends. CDR3 in DNA: TGTGCCAGCAGTTCGTATCAAACAGGTTACGCTTTCTTT. Translating it yields CASSSYQTGYAFF.

This clone has just one count. V is TRBV3-1 (or the pseudogene TRBV3-2) and J is TRBJ2-7; possibly TRBD2 for D (7 bases). This CDR3 spans 17 amino acids. V lost 3 bases and J 2 bases, leaving 20 bases between the germline ends. Germline CDR1 is LGHDT and CDR2 is YNNKEL (reference sequence). CDR3 sequence (DNA): TGTGCCAGCAGCCAGTGGGAGGGGGGGGTCCGGACCTACGAGCAGTACTTC. Protein sequence: CASSQWEGGVRTYEQYF.

The chain links TRBV14 to TRBJ1-1; 10 positions agree with TRBD1. The V gene's germline CDR1 is SGHDN and CDR2 FVKESK. Trimming took 4 bases from V and 11 from J; bases not matched to a gene: 13. The CDR3 covers 15 residues. CDR3 nucleotides: TGTGCCAGCAGCCCAGGGGACGACAGGGGGCGCGAGGCTTTCTTT. This translates into CASSPGDDRGREAFF.

The rearrangement links TRBV19 to TRBJ1-5, with unresolved D. Between the trimmed V and J ends, which lost 5 bases and 3 bases, there was a span of 11 bases. Germline values: CDR1 LNHDA, CDR2 SQIVND (reference sequence). This CDR3 region has 14 residues. The CDR3 DNA sequence: TGTGCCAGTAGTGGAGGACGTTTCAATCAGCCCCAGCATTTT. Protein sequence: CASSGGRFNQPQHF.

The V gene is TRBV28, the J gene TRBJ1-6; no definite D call. The V and J ends lost 4 bases and 3 bases respectively, with 4 bases between them. The length of the CDR3 is 13 residues. CDR1 is MDHEN and CDR2 is SYDVKM in the germline V gene. DNA of the CDR3: TGTGCCAGCAGTTACAACTATAATTCACCCCTCCACTTT. Amino acid sequence: CASSYNYNSPLHF.

This rearrangement joins TRBV19 to TRBJ1-1; no clear D. This CDR3 comprises 15 residues. Looked up from germline, CDR1 is LNHDA and CDR2 is SQIVND (reference sequence). V lost 2 bases and J 4 bases, leaving 14 bases between the germline ends. CDR3 nucleotide sequence: TGTGCCAGTAGTATATGGAACAGCGAGGGCACTGAAGCTTTCTTT. This sequence encodes CASSIWNSEGTEAFF.

The V and J genes are TRBV9 and TRBJ2-3; 7 bases are a match to TRBD2. Germline loops: CDR1 SGDLS, CDR2 YYNGEE. J lost 2 bases, V lost 0 bases, and 9 bases had no gene match. The CDR3 spans 17 residues. The CDR3 region has the DNA TGTGCCAGCAGCGTAGGGCTACTAGCGTCAAACACAGATACGCAGTATTTT. This gives the protein CASSVGLLASNTDTQYF.

A single count supports this clone. The V call is TRBV27, the J call TRBJ1-2; possibly TRBD1 for D (6 bases). The CDR3 contains 13 residues. Germline assignment: CDR1 MNHEY and CDR2 SMNVEV (reference sequence). V was trimmed by 3 bases and J by 5 bases, leaving 10 bases between them. The CDR3 nucleotides read TGTGCCAGCAGTTTCGGACAGAGATATGGCTACACCTTC. This sequence encodes CASSFGQRYGYTF.

V is TRBV19 and J is TRBJ1-2; D may be TRBD1 (6 bases). Deletions cut 4 bases from V and 4 bases from J, with 19 bases between. The CDR3 has 16 amino acids. Germline values: CDR1 LNHDA, CDR2 SQIVND (reference sequence). The CDR3 loop reads CASSTTRQVHAYGYTF. Written as DNA, the CDR3 is TGTGCCAGTAGTACCACTCGACAGGTCCACGCCTATGGCTACACCTTC.

This clone came up once. The chain joins TRBV5-1 to TRBJ2-2; D may be TRBD1 (7 bases). Germline-derived CDR1 and CDR2 are SGHRS and YFSETQ. Trimming cost V 0 bases and J 5 bases, with 11 bases left between them. The CDR3 totals 15 residues. The CDR3 DNA sequence: TGCGCCAGCAGCTTGGAGGCAGGGGGGACCGGGGAGCTGTTTTTT. Protein product: CASSLEAGGTGELFF. The full variable domain, its missing parts supplied by reference TRBV5-1 and TRBJ2-2, is KAGVTQTPRYLIKTRGQQVTLSCSPISGHRSVSWYQQTPGQGLQFLFEYFSETQRNKGNFPGRFSGRQFSNSRSEMNVSTLELGDSALYLCASSLEAGGTGELFFGEGSRLTVL.

This chain connects TRBV5-4 to TRBJ2-2; 10 positions agree with TRBD1. Trimming removed 4 bases from V and 6 bases from J; junction bases left unmatched: 6. CDR3 length equals 15 residues. Germline CDR1 is SGHNT and CDR2 is YYREEE (reference sequence). CDR3: CASSSPGQGSGELFF. CDR3 DNA sequence: TGTGCCAGCAGCAGCCCGGGACAGGGGTCCGGGGAGCTGTTTTTT.

The V and J genes are TRBV4-2 and TRBJ2-2, with a weak D call TRBD2 (6 bases). The germline V gene has CDR1 LGHNA and CDR2 YNFKEQ. Between the trimmed V and J ends, which lost 6 bases and 1 base, there was a span of 18 bases. CDR3 length equals 17 residues. The CDR3 spells CASRPQFRGGNTGELFF. CDR3 nucleotide sequence: TGTGCCAGCAGACCGCAATTTAGGGGAGGGAACACCGGGGAGCTGTTTTTT.

The rearrangement joins TRBV30 to TRBJ2-1; TRBD2 agrees at 10 bases. Trimming cost V 5 bases and J 7 bases; bases outside gene matches: 5. The CDR3 loop spans 13 amino acids. CDR1 and CDR2 (germline): GTSNPN, SVGIG (reference sequence). As DNA, the CDR3 is TGTGCCTGGCAGACTAGCGGGCGTAATGAGCAGTTCTTC. Translation gives CAWQTSGRNEQFF.

The V call is TRBV30, the J call TRBJ1-1, with 7 positions matching TRBD1. V was pared by 7 bases and J by 1 base, with 9 bases of the junction left unmatched. Germline CDR1 GTSNPN, CDR2 SVGIG (reference sequence). This CDR3 is built from 14 residues. The CDR3 loop is CASDSGTENTEAFF. The CDR3 nucleotides are TGTGCCTCGGATTCCGGGACAGAGAACACTGAAGCTTTCTTT.

The chain couples TRBV5-4 to TRBJ2-7; TRBD1 aligns across 8 bases. This CDR3 is 15 amino acids long. V shed 3 bases, J shed 7 bases, and the junction held 12 bases outside the gene matches. The V gene's germline CDR1 is SGHNT and CDR2 YYREEE (reference sequence). CDR3 nucleotides: TGTGCCAGCAGCTCCACAGGGGGGACGCGCTTAGAGCAGTACTTC. Its translation: CASSSTGGTRLEQYF.

The CDR3 spells CALGQGNTGELFF. CDR3 sequence (DNA): TGTGCCCTTGGACAGGGAAACACCGGGGAGCTGTTTTTT. This chain links TRBV28 with TRBJ2-2; 8 positions agree with TRBD1. V was clipped by 11 bases and J by 2 bases; unmatched bases: 4. This CDR3 region has 13 residues. CDR1 and CDR2 from the germline V gene are MDHEN and SYDVKM.